The 16 T cell receptor beta chains reported below all come from one sample, sequenced in a study of cytomegalovirus exposure and HLA in healthy donors. Both 60 Vbeta primers and 13 Jbeta primers went into the PCR. Method: immunoSEQ multiplex PCR; TCRdb's copy keeps in-frame clones and lacks some. The sample has some 200,000 clones, 65% to 85% seen once. Sequencing was carried out using PBMCs. Source of these receptors: a woman in her twenties or thirties in good health and CMV-seronegative.

The chain combines TRBV7-6 with TRBJ2-5; TRBD1 matches at 9 bases. The CDR3 is 16 residues long. V was pared by 3 bases and J by 9 bases, with 14 bases of the junction left unmatched. Germline lookup yields CDR1 SGHVS and CDR2 FNYEAQ. Here the CDR3 reads CASSFQQGAPGRAQYF. CDR3 sequence (DNA): TGTGCCAGCAGCTTCCAACAGGGGGCCCCTGGGAGGGCCCAGTACTTC.

Comment on this clone: The same CDR3 arises from other DNA sequences in this sample as well. V usage is TRBV14 and J usage is TRBJ1-5, with unresolved D. Germline values: CDR1 SGHDN, CDR2 FVKESK. Trimming shortened V by 0 bases and J by 3 bases, and 3 bases separated the two germline ends. This CDR3 contains 13 residues. The CDR3 loop reads CASSQDLNQPQHF. The CDR3 DNA sequence: TGTGCCAGCAGCCAAGATCTCAATCAGCCCCAGCATTTT.

V usage is TRBV7-2 and J usage is TRBJ2-3; D may be TRBD2 (5 bases). Germline V lookup: CDR1 SGHTA, CDR2 FQGNSA. The CDR3 is 14 residues long. V lost 0 bases and J 8 bases, leaving 12 bases between the germline ends. DNA of the CDR3: TGTGCCAGCAGCTTAGCCGGGATGCGGTCTACGCAGTATTTT. Its protein product is CASSLAGMRSTQYF.

This chain uses TRBV12-5 with TRBJ1-4; D perhaps matches TRBD1 (6 bases). V was cut by 0 bases and J by 10 bases, with 6 bases left in between. The CDR3 extends over 12 amino acids. Germline V gene lookup returns CDR1 LGHNT and CDR2 FRNRAP. As DNA, the CDR3 is TGTGCTAGTGGTTTGGTACAGGGAAAACTGTTTTTT. Its protein product is CASGLVQGKLFF.

CDR3 sequence (DNA): TGTGCCATCAGTGGGCCGGGGGTGGTCACAGATACGCAGTATTTT. Protein product: CAISGPGVVTDTQYF. The chain recombines TRBV10-3 with TRBJ2-3, with D tentatively TRBD2 (6 bases). The CDR3 is 15 residues long. Germline lookup yields CDR1 ENHRY and CDR2 SYGVKD. V was trimmed by 4 bases and J by 2 bases, leaving 13 bases between them.

This clone turned up a few times. V gene TRBV19 combines with J gene TRBJ1-1; TRBD1 aligns across 8 bases. The CDR3 is 14 amino acids. V trimming: 6 bases; J trimming: 1 base; junction bases outside the gene matches: 4. In germline, CDR1 is LNHDA, CDR2 SQIVND (reference sequence). The CDR3 is CASRRGTGNTEAFF. CDR3 sequence (DNA): TGTGCCAGTAGGAGAGGGACAGGGAACACTGAAGCTTTCTTT.

J is TRBJ1-2 and V is TRBV6-5; D is unresolved. Germline V gives CDR1 MNHEY, CDR2 SVGAGI. The CDR3 loop spans 14 amino acids. V lost 2 bases and J lost 4, with 11 bases in between. The CDR3: CASSYRELTYGYTF. The CDR3 coding sequence is TGTGCCAGCAGTTACCGGGAGTTGACCTATGGCTACACCTTC.

The CDR3 DNA follows: TGTGCCAGCAGCCCTTGGACTGCACCACATCTAGCGGGAGGGGGCGGCGATGAGCAGTTCTTC. It translates to CASSPWTAPHLAGGGGDEQFF. This chain uses TRBV4-2 with TRBJ2-1; 12 bases fit TRBD2. This CDR3 contains 21 residues. CDR1 is LGHNA and CDR2 is YNFKEQ in the germline V gene. V dropped 4 bases and J dropped 8; count of bases not matched to a gene: 24.

V is TRBV5-1 and J is TRBJ1-1; D is unclear. This CDR3 region has 15 residues. Germline V gene data show CDR1 as SGHRS and CDR2 as YFSETQ. V lost 0 bases, J lost 0 bases, and 9 bases lay in between. Here the CDR3 DNA reads TGCGCCAGCAGCTTGGCCGCGCATATGAACACTGAAGCTTTCTTT. Translated, it gives CASSLAAHMNTEAFF. Drawing the rest from reference TRBV5-1 and TRBJ1-1, the complete variable domain is KAGVTQTPRYLIKTRGQQVTLSCSPISGHRSVSWYQQTPGQGLQFLFEYFSETQRNKGNFPGRFSGRQFSNSRSEMNVSTLELGDSALYLCASSLAAHMNTEAFFGQGTRLTVV.

This clone was seen a few times. The V call is TRBV9, the J call TRBJ1-1; D is undetermined. Trimming took off 4 bases at V and 1 base at J, with 17 bases between the two ends. The CDR3 consists of 16 residues. The V gene's germline CDR1 is SGDLS and CDR2 YYNGEE. The CDR3, as DNA: TGTGCCAGCAGCCCGCCGCTGCTTCCAGGGAACACTGAAGCTTTCTTT. Translation gives CASSPPLLPGNTEAFF. The full variable domain, with the rest looked up from reference TRBV9 and TRBJ1-1, is DSGVTQTPKHLITATGQRVTLRCSPRSGDLSVYWYQQSLDQGLQFLIQYYNGEERAKGNILERFSAQQFPDLHSELNLSSLELGDSALYFCASSPPLLPGNTEAFFGQGTRLTVV.

The chain couples TRBV19 to TRBJ2-7; TRBD2 matches at 12 bases. The CDR3 extends over 14 amino acids. The germline CDR1 and CDR2 sequences are LNHDA and SQIVND (reference sequence). Trimming at V came to 5 bases and at J to 5 bases, leaving 4 bases not matched to a gene. The CDR3 sequence is CASSFGLAGNEQYF. CDR3 DNA sequence: TGTGCCAGTAGTTTCGGACTAGCGGGGAACGAGCAGTACTTC.

The chain couples TRBV5-5 to TRBJ2-7; 10 positions agree with TRBD2. The CDR3 runs to 12 residues. CDR1 is SGHKS, CDR2 YYEKEE, per germline (reference sequence). Trimming removed 5 bases from V and 12 bases from J; junction bases left unmatched: 8. The CDR3 DNA is TGTGCCAGCAGACCCGAGCGGGAGGGACTGTACTTC. The encoded protein is CASRPEREGLYF.

The chain employs TRBV7-8 and TRBJ2-1; no clear D. The CDR3 loop spans 13 amino acids. Trimming removed 3 bases from V and 4 bases from J, with 7 bases in between. Germline V lookup: CDR1 SGHVS, CDR2 FQNEAQ. The CDR3 loop reads CASSFRYYNEQFF. The CDR3 DNA follows: TGTGCCAGCAGCTTCCGGTATTACAATGAGCAGTTCTTC.

The gene calls are TRBV15 and TRBJ2-7; D call uncertain. Germline V lookup: CDR1 LNHNV, CDR2 YYDKDF (reference sequence). The CDR3 totals 13 residues. V was shortened by 0 bases and J by 6 bases, with 9 bases between the two germline ends. CDR3 region: CATSREFRGEQYF. CDR3 sequence (DNA): TGTGCCACCAGCAGAGAATTCCGCGGCGAGCAGTACTTC.

The rearrangement joins TRBV5-4 to TRBJ2-7, with D possibly being TRBD2 (6 bases). CDR3 length: 12 amino acids. Germline V CDR1 and CDR2: SGHNT, YYREEE (reference sequence). V was trimmed by 4 bases and J by 5 bases, leaving 10 bases between them. This CDR3 is CASSVGTDEQYF. The CDR3 DNA reads TGTGCCAGCAGCGTAGGGACTGACGAGCAGTACTTC.

The V call is TRBV18, the J call TRBJ2-5; tentative D call: TRBD1 (6 bases). The germline V gene has CDR1 KGHSH and CDR2 LQKENI. V shed 3 bases and J shed 5 bases, with 7 bases lying between them. The CDR3 is 12 amino acids. The CDR3 protein is CASSPGAETQYF. The CDR3 coding sequence is TGTGCCAGCTCACCGGGGGCGGAGACCCAGTACTTC.